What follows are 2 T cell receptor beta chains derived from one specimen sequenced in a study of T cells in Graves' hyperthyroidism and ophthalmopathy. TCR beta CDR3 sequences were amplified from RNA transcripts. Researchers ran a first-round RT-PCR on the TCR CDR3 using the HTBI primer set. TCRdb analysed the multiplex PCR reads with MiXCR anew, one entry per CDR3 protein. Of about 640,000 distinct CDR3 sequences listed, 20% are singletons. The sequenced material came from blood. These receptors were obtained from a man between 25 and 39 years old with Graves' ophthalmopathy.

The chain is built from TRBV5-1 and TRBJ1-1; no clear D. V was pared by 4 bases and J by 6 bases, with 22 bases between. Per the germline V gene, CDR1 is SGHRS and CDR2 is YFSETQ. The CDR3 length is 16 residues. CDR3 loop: CASSPEAGHLNPEAFF. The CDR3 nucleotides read TGCGCCAGCAGCCCCGAGGCAGGCCACCTAAATCCTGAAGCTTTCTTT.

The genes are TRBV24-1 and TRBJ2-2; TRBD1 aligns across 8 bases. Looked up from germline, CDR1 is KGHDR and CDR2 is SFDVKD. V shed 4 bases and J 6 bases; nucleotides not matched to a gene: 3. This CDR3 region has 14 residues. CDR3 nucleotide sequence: TGTGCCACCAGTGAGCAGGGGGCGCCCGGGGAGCTGTTTTTT. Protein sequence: CATSEQGAPGELFF.